This TCR beta chain came from a study of T-cell reconstitution after alpha-beta-depleted transplantation in children. Germline V lookup: CDR1 SGHDT, CDR2 YYEEEE. The CDR3 runs 13 residues. V lost 3 bases and J lost 8, with 12 bases in between. The library targeted TCRbeta and was prepared with unique molecular identifiers. Each CDR3 protein is one row after TCRdb ran MiXCR on the PCR reads. This sample carries 100,000 to 120,000 distinct CDR3 sequences, about 9.3% of them seen once, and the ten largest clones take 8%. This sequence was found in a human donor who donated a stem cell graft to a child with acute lymphoblastic leukemia. The chain joins TRBV5-6 to TRBJ1-5; D is ambiguous. This sample comprised PBMCs from the stem cell graft donor, obtained from the stem cell graft. The CDR3 reads CASSSDIEKPQHF. DNA of the CDR3: TGTGCCAGCAGCTCAGACATAGAAAAGCCCCAGCATTTT.